This T cell receptor beta chain was identified during a study of response to subunit inactivated influenza vaccine. In its sample, this clonotype was seen many times. Its antigen is not identified. V was trimmed by 5 bases and J by 0 bases, leaving 8 bases between them. CDR3 size: 14 residues. Germline V gene lookup returns CDR1 SGHTA and CDR2 FQGNSA. Study-wide results and caveats: A suggestion made by the authors is that each seasonal influenza vaccination recruits few new T cells.

TCRdb reanalysed the RT-PCR reads using MiXCR and keeps one entry per CDR3 protein. The sample holds roughly 650,000 distinct CDR3 sequences; about a sixth are singletons and the top ten take approximately 10%. This chain links TRBV7-2 with TRBJ1-5; D might be TRBD1 (5 bases). Sequenced material: PBMCs from blood, taken roughly 12 days after vaccination. The receptor comes from a man aged 45-60 years who received an inactivated influenza vaccine. CDR3 DNA: TGTGCCAGCAGCCAGGGAGGTAGCAATCAGCCCCAGCATTTT. As protein: CASSQGGSNQPQHF.